A single sample gave rise to the 8 T cell receptor beta chains below, sequenced in a study of cytomegalovirus exposure and HLA in healthy donors. TCRdb's table, derived via immunoSEQ multiplex PCR, lists solely in-frame clones and lacks some. The data contain 280,000 or so clones, around nine tenths of them singletons. The sequenced material came from PBMCs. These receptors were taken from a woman under 30 in good health and CMV-seronegative.

The chain links TRBV5-6 to TRBJ2-7; D remains ambiguous. This CDR3 has 14 residues. V was clipped by 3 bases and J by 2 bases, with 12 bases between them. Germline CDR1 reads SGHDT; CDR2 reads YYEEEE. The CDR3 region has the DNA TGTGCCAGCAGCTCACCGGGTCCGACCTACGAGCAGTACTTC. It specifies CASSSPGPTYEQYF.

The chain joins TRBV27 to TRBJ2-5; TRBD2 might be the D (6 bases). Germline CDR1 and CDR2: MNHEY and SMNVEV (reference sequence). The CDR3 extends over 14 amino acids. Trimming left V 5 bases short and J 5 bases short, with 15 bases between. CDR3 loop: CASSTLARGETQYF. CDR3 DNA sequence: TGTGCCAGCAGTACCCTAGCGCGAGGGGAGACCCAGTACTTC.

Points on this clone: This CDR3 is also generated by other DNA sequences in the sample. The chain joins TRBV5-4 to TRBJ2-5; D is undetermined. Germline V gene lookup returns CDR1 SGHNT and CDR2 YYREEE (reference sequence). The V and J ends lost 2 bases and 4 bases respectively, with 3 bases between them. The CDR3 extends over 11 amino acids. This CDR3 is CASSFRETQYF. CDR3 in DNA: TGTGCCAGCAGCTTTAGAGAGACCCAGTACTTC.

The chain links TRBV5-6 to TRBJ2-7; tentative D call: TRBD2 (5 bases). Germline V gene data show CDR1 as SGHDT and CDR2 as YYEEEE. V shed 3 bases and J shed 2 bases, with 6 bases lying between them. CDR3 length equals 12 residues. The DNA for the CDR3 is TGTGCCAGCAGCTCCGGGACCTACGAGCAGTACTTC. Its translation is CASSSGTYEQYF.

This clone was observed a single time. This chain uses TRBV9 with TRBJ2-7; possible D gene TRBD2, 6 bases. The V gene's germline CDR1 is SGDLS and CDR2 YYNGEE. The CDR3 consists of 15 residues. Trimming took off 4 bases at V and 7 bases at J, with 21 bases between the two ends. The CDR3 spells CASSPHAPTGEEQYF. CDR3 DNA sequence: TGTGCCAGCAGCCCTCACGCCCCAACGGGAGAAGAGCAGTACTTC.

V gene TRBV14 combines with J gene TRBJ2-5; 9 nucleotides align to TRBD2. The CDR3 loop spans 15 amino acids. In germline, CDR1 is SGHDN, CDR2 FVKESK. After removal of 7 bases from V and 5 bases from J, the junction contained 11 bases not matched to a gene. The DNA of the CDR3 is TGTGCCAGCACACCTCTAGCGGGAAGTAGGGAGACCCAGTACTTC. Its protein product is CASTPLAGSRETQYF.

V usage is TRBV9 and J usage is TRBJ1-2, with D possibly TRBD1 on 5 matching bases. Germline V CDR1 and CDR2: SGDLS, YYNGEE. V gave up 0 bases and J gave up 5 bases, with 11 bases separating them. This CDR3 is 14 amino acids long. This CDR3 is CASSVGTGGYGYTF. DNA of the CDR3: TGTGCCAGCAGCGTAGGGACGGGGGGGTATGGCTACACCTTC.

V gene TRBV15 combines with J gene TRBJ2-1, with TRBD2 matching 11 bases. The CDR3 is 19 amino acids. Germline trimming cut 0 bases from V and 3 bases from J; bases unmatched to any gene: 10. The germline CDR1 and CDR2 sequences are LNHNV and YYDKDF (reference sequence). The CDR3 protein is CATSRDIRLAGRGYNEQFF. In nucleotides, the CDR3 is TGTGCCACCAGCAGAGATATCAGACTAGCGGGACGGGGCTACAATGAGCAGTTCTTC. Full variable domain (missing parts from reference TRBV15 and TRBJ2-1): DAMVIQNPRYQVTQFGKPVTLSCSQTLNHNVMYWYQQKSSQAPKLLFHYYDKDFNNEADTPDNFQSRRPNTSFCFLDIRSPGLGDTAMYLCATSRDIRLAGRGYNEQFFGPGTRLTVL.